The 18 T cell receptor beta chains reported below all come from one sample, sequenced in a study of T cells after yellow fever vaccination. Using its own MiXCR run on the 5' RACE reads, TCRdb lists one record per CDR3 protein. The sample records 300,000 or so distinct CDR3 sequences, 8.5% to 10% being singletons. The specimen was CD4+ T cells sorted from PBMCs, collected 5 days after the yellow fever booster vaccination. The receptors were gathered from a man aged 18-30 years who received the YFV17D yellow fever vaccine.

This clonotype was found many times. The chain has TRBV10-1 and TRBJ2-3; 10 positions match TRBD1. Germline-derived CDR1 and CDR2 are WNHNN and SYGVQD (reference sequence). The CDR3 contains 15 residues. Trimming at V came to 5 bases and at J to 5 bases, leaving 7 bases not matched to a gene. Here the CDR3 DNA reads TGCGCCAGCAGTCCGGGACAGGGGTCGGGAGATACGCAGTATTTT. Translated: CASSPGQGSGDTQYF.

This clonotype was detected only a few times. The chain couples TRBV7-9 to TRBJ2-2, with no clear D. V was shortened by 5 bases and J by 9 bases, with 13 bases between the two germline ends. Germline V gene lookup returns CDR1 SEHNR and CDR2 FQNEAQ (reference sequence). This CDR3 contains 13 residues. The CDR3 is CASSLDPSRELFF. In nucleotides, the CDR3 is TGTGCCAGCAGCCTCGACCCCTCCCGGGAGCTGTTTTTT.

There are a few counts of this clonotype. The chain uses TRBV6-5 and TRBJ2-7; 13 bases are shared with TRBD2. Losses at the gene ends were 5 bases for V and 2 bases for J; bases not matched to a gene: 6. Germline V lookup: CDR1 MNHEY, CDR2 SVGAGI. This CDR3 comprises 16 residues. This chain's CDR3 is CASSITGTSGAYEQYF. The CDR3 DNA sequence: TGTGCCAGCAGTATTACCGGGACTAGCGGGGCCTACGAGCAGTACTTC.

This clonotype has just a few counts. The rearrangement joins TRBV5-6 to TRBJ1-1; D perhaps matches TRBD1 (5 bases). The CDR3 loop spans 13 amino acids. Looked up from germline, CDR1 is SGHDT and CDR2 is YYEEEE. Trimming removed 0 bases at V and 7 bases at J, with 10 bases between. As DNA, the CDR3 is TGTGCCAGCAGCTTGGGCAGGGAGAGTGAAGCTTTCTTT. Its protein is CASSLGRESEAFF.

This clonotype showed up many times. This chain links TRBV12-3 or TRBV12-4 with TRBJ2-1; D possibly uses TRBD1 or TRBD2 (5 bases each). CDR3 length equals 13 residues. The ends were cut back, 6 bases at V and 7 bases at J, with 13 bases in the middle. The CDR3 region is CASSLRGANEQFF. DNA of the CDR3: TGTGCCAGCAGCTTAAGAGGGGCGAATGAGCAGTTCTTC.

The chain has TRBV24-1 and TRBJ1-3; the match to TRBD1 covers 9 bases. The CDR3 has 15 amino acids. V lost 2 bases to trimming and J lost 4 bases; unmatched junction nucleotides: 2. Germline V gene lookup returns CDR1 KGHDR and CDR2 SFDVKD. The CDR3 here is CATSDSTGGGNTIYF. In DNA, the CDR3 is TGTGCCACCAGTGATTCAACAGGGGGCGGAAACACCATATATTTT.

This clonotype was seen more than once but under ten times. The chain couples TRBV6-2 or TRBV6-3 to TRBJ2-1, with a possible D match to TRBD1 (5 bases). Germline assignment: CDR1 MNHEY and CDR2 SVGEGT. Trimming left V 2 bases short and J 4 bases short, with 6 bases between. The CDR3 is made up of 13 amino acids. DNA for the CDR3: TGTGCCAGCAGTTACGACAGTTACAATGAGCAGTTCTTC. Protein sequence: CASSYDSYNEQFF.

This clonotype has a handful of counts. The chain uses TRBV20-1 and TRBJ1-5; D gene ambiguous. CDR1 is DFQATT, CDR2 SNEGSKA, per germline (reference sequence). This CDR3 has 13 amino acids. V shed 0 bases and J shed 7 bases, with 10 bases lying between them. CDR3 coding DNA: TGCAGTGCTAGAGATCGATGGCCCCAGCCCCAGCATTTT. It specifies CSARDRWPQPQHF.

The chain links TRBV7-2 to TRBJ2-2; D is perhaps TRBD1 (5 bases). The germline V gene encodes CDR1 SGHTA and CDR2 FQGNSA. This CDR3 has 15 amino acids. The V end lost 1 base, the J end lost 3 bases, and 9 bases lay between the germline ends. Here the CDR3 DNA reads TGTGCCAGCAGCTTAGTCGAAGGGGACACCGGGGAGCTGTTTTTT. Amino acid sequence: CASSLVEGDTGELFF.

The V call is TRBV5-1, the J call TRBJ2-3; perhaps TRBD2 as D (6 bases). Looked up from germline, CDR1 is SGHRS and CDR2 is YFSETQ. The CDR3 is 14 amino acids. V dropped 2 bases and J dropped 6 bases, with 13 bases sitting between them. DNA of the CDR3: TGCGCCAGCAGCTTCGGACAAACTAGCGATACGCAGTATTTT. This sequence encodes CASSFGQTSDTQYF. The full variable domain, its missing parts supplied by reference TRBV5-1 and TRBJ2-3, is KAGVTQTPRYLIKTRGQQVTLSCSPISGHRSVSWYQQTPGQGLQFLFEYFSETQRNKGNFPGRFSGRQFSNSRSEMNVSTLELGDSALYLCASSFGQTSDTQYFGPGTRLTVL.

This chain joins TRBV27 and TRBJ1-2; a weak D match, TRBD1 (5 bases). CDR3 length: 14 amino acids. Germline V gives CDR1 MNHEY, CDR2 SMNVEV (reference sequence). Trimming took off 6 bases at V and 7 bases at J, with 18 bases between the two ends. The DNA for the CDR3 is TGTGCCAGCAGCCTGGGGGGGATAACGGGTGGCTACACCTTC. Translating gives CASSLGGITGGYTF.

V is TRBV18 and J is TRBJ1-5; weak D call: TRBD1 (5 bases). The CDR3 runs to 15 residues. Per germline, CDR1 KGHSH and CDR2 LQKENI. V was cut by 3 bases and J by 3 bases, with 12 bases left in between. CDR3 sequence: CASSPAGGDNQPQHF. Written as DNA, the CDR3 is TGTGCCAGCTCACCCGCTGGGGGGGACAATCAGCCCCAGCATTTT. Combining the CDR3 with reference TRBV18 and TRBJ1-5 gives the whole variable domain NAGVMQNPRHLVRRRGQEARLRCSPMKGHSHVYWYRQLPEEGLKFMVYLQKENIIDESGMPKERFSAEFPKEGPSILRIQQVVRGDSAAYFCASSPAGGDNQPQHFGDGTRLSIL.

This clonotype was picked up a small number of times. The chain carries TRBV25-1 and TRBJ1-2; no clear D gene. In germline, CDR1 is MGHDK, CDR2 SYGVNS. This CDR3 region has 10 residues. V dropped 6 bases and J dropped 8 bases, with 7 bases sitting between them. The CDR3 sequence: CASSLQGYTF. Written as DNA, the CDR3 is TGTGCCAGCAGCCTCCAGGGCTACACCTTC.

The V gene is TRBV4-3, the J gene TRBJ1-1; D unclear. Trimming took off 4 bases at V and 4 bases at J, with 13 bases between the two ends. Germline V gene lookup returns CDR1 LGHNA and CDR2 YSLEER. The CDR3 extends over 14 amino acids. The CDR3 is CASSRVFPGTEAFF. The CDR3 DNA sequence: TGCGCCAGCAGCCGGGTTTTTCCAGGCACTGAAGCTTTCTTT.

The chain links TRBV18 to TRBJ1-1; a weak D match, TRBD1 (5 bases). The CDR3 is 13 amino acids. Germline V gene sequence: CDR1 KGHSH, CDR2 LQKENI. Trimming cost V 4 bases and J 4 bases, with 10 bases left between them. This CDR3 reads CASSQGRPTEAFF. The CDR3 DNA sequence: TGTGCCAGCTCACAGGGGCGTCCCACTGAAGCTTTCTTT.

The rearrangement joins TRBV12-3 or TRBV12-4 to TRBJ1-4; D is unresolved. The CDR3 is 14 amino acids. V was pared by 6 bases and J by 5 bases, with 13 bases between. CDR3: CASSPGGYNEKLFF. The CDR3 DNA is TGTGCCAGCAGCCCCGGTGGTTACAATGAAAAACTGTTTTTT.

There are a few counts of this clonotype. The gene calls are TRBV12-3 or TRBV12-4 and TRBJ2-1, with 10 bases aligning to TRBD2. The junction had 14 bases not matched to a gene; V was cut back by 5 bases and J by 10 bases. The CDR3 has 16 amino acids. For the CDR3, the DNA is TGTGCCAGCAGTCCATTCGGGAGCGGGGGGGCGCAGGAGCAGTTCTTC. Translation: CASSPFGSGGAQEQFF.

The chain recombines TRBV6-4 with TRBJ2-1, with D maybe TRBD2 (5 bases). This CDR3 has 15 amino acids. The V gene lost 0 bases and the J gene lost 0 bases, with 6 bases spanning the gap. Germline assignment: CDR1 MRHNA and CDR2 SNTAGT. CDR3 in amino acids: CASSDSGVSYNEQFF. In DNA form, the CDR3 reads TGTGCCAGCAGTGACTCCGGGGTCTCCTACAATGAGCAGTTCTTC.